A few counts support the clone carrying this T cell receptor (beta chain). Time point here: sample taken at primary tumor resection. The input material, whole RNA from tumor, nontumor lung or frozen PBMC, was sequenced unsorted. TCRdb re-analysed the 5' RACE reads in MiXCR, keeping a single row per CDR3 protein. The data show about 85,000 distinct CDR3 sequences, with 15% to 25% seen just once and 6.2% held by the top ten. The data were taken from a study of spatial heterogeneity in lung cancer. This TCR derives from a male donor with early-stage non-small cell lung cancer. Sequencing used PBMCs, obtained at surgery.

The CDR3 bases are TGTGCCAGCACCTACAGGGTCGGGCAGCCCCAGCATTTT. It encodes CASTYRVGQPQHF. V and J are TRBV2 and TRBJ1-5; D perhaps matches TRBD1 (6 bases). Germline V gene sequence: CDR1 SNHLY, CDR2 FYNNEI. This CDR3 spans 13 amino acids. Trimming left V 7 bases short and J 7 bases short, with 14 bases between.